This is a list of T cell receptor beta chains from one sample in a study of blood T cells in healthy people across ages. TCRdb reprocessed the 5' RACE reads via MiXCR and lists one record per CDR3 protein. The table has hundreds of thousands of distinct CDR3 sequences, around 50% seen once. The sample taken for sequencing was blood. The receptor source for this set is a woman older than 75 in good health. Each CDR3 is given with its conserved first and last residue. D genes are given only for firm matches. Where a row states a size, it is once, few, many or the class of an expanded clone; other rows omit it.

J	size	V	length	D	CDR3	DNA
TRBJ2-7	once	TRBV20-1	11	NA	CSASSVDEQYF	TGCAGTGCTTCTAGCGTCGATGAGCAGTACTTC
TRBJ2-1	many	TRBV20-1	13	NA	CSARDPVYNEQFF	TGCAGTGCTAGAGATCCGGTTTACAATGAGCAGTTCTTC
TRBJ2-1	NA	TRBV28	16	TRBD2	CASSRTSESFGNEQFF	TGTGCCAGCAGTCGGACTAGCGAGAGTTTTGGTAATGAGCAGTTCTTC
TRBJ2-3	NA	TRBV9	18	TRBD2	CASSVAGSSGGARDTQYF	TGTGCCAGCAGCGTAGCTGGTTCCAGCGGGGGGGCCCGGGATACGCAGTATTTT
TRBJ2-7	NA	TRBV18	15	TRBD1	CASSLNRDRDHEQYF	TGTGCCAGCTCGCTGAACCGGGACAGGGACCACGAGCAGTACTTC
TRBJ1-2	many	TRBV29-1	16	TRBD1	CSVEDWGQGGNYGYTF	TGCAGCGTTGAAGATTGGGGACAGGGTGGAAACTATGGCTACACCTTC
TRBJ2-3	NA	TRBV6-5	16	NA	CASSPTGTPPPDTQYF	TGTGCCAGCAGTCCCACCGGGACTCCTCCGCCAGATACGCAGTATTTT
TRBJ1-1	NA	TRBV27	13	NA	CASTPTGNTEAFF	TGTGCCAGCACCCCGACAGGCAATACTGAAGCTTTCTTT
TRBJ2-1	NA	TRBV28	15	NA	CASRSRGPSVVEQFF	TGTGCCAGCAGGTCCCGGGGGCCATCGGTTGTTGAGCAGTTCTTC
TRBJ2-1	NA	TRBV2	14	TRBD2	CASTPETSGNGQFF	TGTGCCAGCACCCCTGAGACTAGCGGAAATGGGCAGTTCTTC
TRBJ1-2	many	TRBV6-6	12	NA	CASSSFVGGYTF	TGTGCCAGCAGTTCCTTTGTAGGTGGCTACACCTTC
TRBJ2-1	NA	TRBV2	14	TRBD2	CASNIGGALNEQFF	TGTGCCAGCAACATCGGGGGGGCGTTGAATGAGCAGTTCTTC
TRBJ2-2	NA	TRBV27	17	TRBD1	CASSPNLRGPNTGELFF	TGTGCCAGCAGTCCCAACCTCAGGGGGCCTAACACCGGGGAGCTGTTTTTT
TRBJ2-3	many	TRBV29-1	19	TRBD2	CSVKIYGTSGNRLTDTQYF	TGCAGCGTTAAGATTTATGGGACTAGCGGGAATAGACTGACAGATACGCAGTATTTT
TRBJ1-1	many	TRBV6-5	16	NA	CASSYGGRPENTEAFF	TGTGCCAGCAGTTATGGAGGGCGTCCCGAGAACACTGAAGCTTTCTTT
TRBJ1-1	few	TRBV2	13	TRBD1	CASSGTGPREAFF	TGTGCCAGCAGTGGGACAGGTCCTCGGGAAGCTTTCTTT
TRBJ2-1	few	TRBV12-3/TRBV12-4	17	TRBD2	CASSLRDPSGSNNEQFF	TGTGCCAGCAGTTTACGAGACCCTAGCGGGTCAAACAATGAGCAGTTCTTC